These 21 T cell receptor beta chains share one sample of origin, sequenced in a study of control samples from healthy donors and cancer patients. The table came from immunoSEQ multiplex PCR; TCRdb's copy has only in-frame clones and leaves some out. The table records around 140,000 clones, roughly nine tenths of them present only once. Sequences were obtained from PBMCs. The receptor source for this set is a man aged 45 to 65 with head and neck cancer.

The chain is built from TRBV5-5 and TRBJ1-3, with D possibly TRBD1 on 5 matching bases. Trimming took off 4 bases at V and 0 bases at J, with 17 bases between the two ends. The CDR3 runs 17 residues. Germline V lookup: CDR1 SGHKS, CDR2 YYEKEE (reference sequence). The CDR3 DNA is TGTGCCAGCAGCCCTGGGGGACTGGACGTCTCTGGAAACACCATATATTTT. Amino acid sequence: CASSPGGLDVSGNTIYF. Full variable domain (outside the CDR3, taken from reference TRBV5-5 and TRBJ1-3): DAGVTQSPTHLIKTRGQQVTLRCSPISGHKSVSWYQQVLGQGPQFIFQYYEKEERGRGNFPDRFSARQFPNYSSELNVNALLLGDSALYLCASSPGGLDVSGNTIYFGEGSWLTVV.

This clone was seen a single time. V and J are TRBV6-1 and TRBJ2-3; 9 bases are shared with TRBD2. V was clipped by 3 bases and J by 4 bases; unmatched bases: 2. CDR3 length equals 14 residues. Germline CDR1 MNHNS, CDR2 SASEGT. CDR3 sequence (DNA): TGTGCCAGCAGTGAGCGGGAGGGACCAGATACGCAGTATTTT. As protein: CASSEREGPDTQYF.

This rearrangement joins TRBV5-1 to TRBJ2-1, with a weak D call TRBD2 (5 bases). Germline loops: CDR1 SGHRS, CDR2 YFSETQ. The CDR3 contains 15 residues. Trimming cost V 1 base and J 1 base, with 9 bases left between them. CDR3 region: CASSLQSGSYNEQFF. As DNA, the CDR3 is TGCGCCAGCAGCTTGCAAAGCGGTTCCTACAATGAGCAGTTCTTC.

V gene TRBV5-1 combines with J gene TRBJ1-2; 9 bases match TRBD1. CDR3 length equals 14 residues. Looked up from germline, CDR1 is SGHRS and CDR2 is YFSETQ. V lost 3 bases, J lost 5 bases, and 5 bases stayed unmatched. The CDR3 sequence is CASSSIGQGYGYTF. CDR3 bases: TGCGCCAGCAGCTCGATTGGACAGGGGTATGGCTACACCTTC.

The chain carries TRBV5-4 and TRBJ2-3; no clear D gene. Germline values: CDR1 SGHNT, CDR2 YYREEE (reference sequence). The CDR3 spans 15 residues. The V and J ends lost 0 bases and 1 base respectively, with 9 bases between them. The CDR3 sequence is CASSLGRKGTDTQYF. CDR3 in DNA: TGTGCCAGCAGCTTGGGACGAAAAGGCACAGATACGCAGTATTTT.

The chain is built from TRBV28 and TRBJ2-7, with 8 bases that match TRBD1. Germline CDR1 MDHEN, CDR2 SYDVKM. This CDR3 has 13 residues. With V trimmed by 6 bases and J by 1 base, 2 bases remained unmatched. Here the CDR3 DNA reads TGTGCCAGCAGGGGGACAGGATCCTACGAGCAGTACTTC. Translated: CASRGTGSYEQYF.

V gene TRBV18 combines with J gene TRBJ1-1; no clear D gene. This CDR3 is built from 14 residues. Per the germline V gene, CDR1 is KGHSH and CDR2 is LQKENI. With 8 bases removed from V and 2 bases from J, the gap between germline ends came to 15 bases. The CDR3 DNA follows: TGTGCCAGCGCTACCTCGAGTTTTAACACTGAAGCTTTCTTT. It encodes CASATSSFNTEAFF.

This rearrangement joins TRBV6-5 to TRBJ1-5; possible D gene TRBD1, 5 bases. In germline, CDR1 is MNHEY, CDR2 SVGAGI. The CDR3 loop spans 15 amino acids. Between the trimmed V and J ends, which lost 6 bases and 6 bases, there was a span of 18 bases. The DNA for the CDR3 is TGTGCCAGCAGGCCGGATTTGGAGGGGAGTCAGCCCCAGCATTTT. This codes for CASRPDLEGSQPQHF.

This chain uses TRBV28 with TRBJ2-5; D perhaps matches TRBD2 (5 bases). CDR1 is MDHEN and CDR2 is SYDVKM in the germline V gene. V was trimmed by 8 bases and J by 4 bases, leaving 17 bases between them. This CDR3 comprises 14 residues. CDR3 nucleotides: TGTGCCAGCCTAGCACCGGGGAGTTTAGAGACCCAGTACTTC. Translating it yields CASLAPGSLETQYF.

The chain links TRBV2 to TRBJ2-5, with 7 bases that match TRBD1. Germline lookup yields CDR1 SNHLY and CDR2 FYNNEI. Trimming at V came to 6 bases and at J to 3 bases, leaving 4 bases not matched to a gene. The CDR3 length is 13 residues. The DNA of the CDR3 is TGTGCCAGCAGGAGGGACAGTAAAGAGACCCAGTACTTC. This translates into CASRRDSKETQYF.

The rearrangement links TRBV5-4 to TRBJ1-1; D unclear. V was trimmed by 0 bases and J by 7 bases, leaving 7 bases between them. The CDR3 covers 12 residues. Germline CDR1 and CDR2: SGHNT and YYREEE (reference sequence). The CDR3 coding sequence is TGTGCCAGCAGCTTGGGGGCCTTTGAAGCTTTCTTT. Translation gives CASSLGAFEAFF.

With respect to this clone: A read error may account for a junction end that differs from germline. V gene TRBV7-7 combines with J gene TRBJ2-1, with TRBD2 identical over 7 bases. In germline, CDR1 is SSHAT, CDR2 FNYEAQ (reference sequence). The CDR3 is 15 residues long. CDR3 DNA sequence: TGTGCTAGCAGCTTATCAGCGGGAAGCAACAATGAGCAGTTCTTC. Its protein product is CASSLSAGSNNEQFF. Full variable domain (remainder filled in from reference TRBV7-7 and TRBJ2-1): GAGVSQSPRYKVTKRGQDVTLRCDPISSHATLYWYQQALGQGPEFLTYFNYEAQPDKSGLPSDRFSAERPEGSISTLTIQRTEQRDSAMYRCASSLSAGSNNEQFFGPGTRLTVL.

The count of this clone is one. CDR3 bases: TGCGCCAGCAGCTCCGGGACTAGCGAGTACAATGAGCAGTTCTTC. It encodes CASSSGTSEYNEQFF. The chain employs TRBV5-1 and TRBJ2-1; TRBD2 matches 10 bases. In germline, CDR1 is SGHRS, CDR2 YFSETQ. The CDR3 length is 15 residues. The V segment lost 3 bases and the J segment 4 bases; nucleotides outside the gene matches: 4.

For the CDR3, the DNA is TGTGCCAGCAGCGAGGTGGGAGTTCCCTACGAGCAGTACTTC. This sequence encodes CASSEVGVPYEQYF. This chain uses TRBV13 with TRBJ2-7; D is perhaps TRBD2 (5 bases). Germline CDR1 is PRHDT and CDR2 is FYEKMQ (reference sequence). V gave up 5 bases and J gave up 2 bases, with 13 bases separating them. This CDR3 region has 14 residues.

V is TRBV9 and J is TRBJ2-7; 10 bases match TRBD1. Germline V gene data show CDR1 as SGDLS and CDR2 as YYNGEE. V was pared by 4 bases and J by 5 bases, with 9 bases of the junction left unmatched. There are 15 residues in the CDR3. CDR3 bases: TGTGCCAGCAGCCCCCAGACAGGGGGCATCCACGAGCAGTACTTC. Translating gives CASSPQTGGIHEQYF.

About this clone: A junction end diverges from the germline sequence, so it may reflect a read error. The V call is TRBV15, the J call TRBJ2-3, with TRBD2 identical over 9 bases. This CDR3 contains 17 residues. Germline V gives CDR1 LNHNV, CDR2 YYDKDF (reference sequence). CDR3 sequence (DNA): TGTGCCACCAGCAGAGATCTTTTTAGCGGGAGCAAAGATACGCAGTATTTT. The encoded protein is CATSRDLFSGSKDTQYF.

The V and J genes are TRBV4-2 and TRBJ2-3, with TRBD2 matching 8 bases. With V trimmed by 4 bases and J by 6 bases, 12 bases remained unmatched. The germline CDR1 and CDR2 sequences are LGHNA and YNFKEQ. The CDR3 runs to 16 residues. The CDR3 sequence: CASSPGGRGAGDTQYF. The CDR3, as DNA: TGTGCCAGCAGCCCGGGGGGGCGGGGGGCAGGGGATACGCAGTATTTT.

This clone was found once. The rearrangement links TRBV28 to TRBJ1-1; D is uncertain. The germline gives CDR1 MDHEN, CDR2 SYDVKM. The CDR3 is 16 amino acids. V shed 2 bases and J shed 8 bases, with 21 bases lying between them. The CDR3 reads CASSLGPPRGYDEAFF. The DNA for the CDR3 is TGTGCCAGCAGTTTAGGCCCCCCCAGAGGGTATGACGAAGCTTTCTTT. The full variable domain, completed using reference TRBV28 and TRBJ1-1, is DVKVTQSSRYLVKRTGEKVFLECVQDMDHENMFWYRQDPGLGLRLIYFSYDVKMKEKGDIPEGYSVSREKKERFSLILESASTNQTSMYLCASSLGPPRGYDEAFFGQGTRLTVV.

This chain links TRBV14 with TRBJ1-1, with 7 nucleotides matching TRBD1. Germline V CDR1 and CDR2: SGHDN, FVKESK. The length of the CDR3 is 14 residues. V shed 1 base, J shed 3 bases, and the junction held 2 bases outside the gene matches. The CDR3 protein is CASSQAGGDTEAFF. CDR3 nucleotides: TGTGCCAGCAGCCAAGCAGGGGGGGACACTGAAGCTTTCTTT.

J is TRBJ1-2 and V is TRBV30; D call uncertain. Germline CDR1 and CDR2: GTSNPN and SVGIG (reference sequence). The CDR3 runs to 12 residues. Trimming shortened V by 1 base and J by 4 bases, and 7 bases separated the two germline ends. The CDR3 region is CAWSGASYGYTF. The CDR3 bases are TGTGCCTGGAGTGGGGCTAGCTATGGCTACACCTTC.

This clone came up a few times. The V call is TRBV5-5, the J call TRBJ2-7, with D maybe TRBD2 (6 bases). CDR3 size: 13 residues. The germline CDR1 and CDR2 sequences are SGHKS and YYEKEE (reference sequence). The germline V and J ends were trimmed by 2 bases and 4 bases, with 10 bases remaining between them. For the CDR3, the DNA is TGTGCCAGCAGCTTCCTAGGGAGGTACGAGCAGTACTTC. It translates to CASSFLGRYEQYF.